Shown below are 19 T cell receptor beta chains from a single sample sequenced in a study of metastatic and nonmetastatic thyroid tumors. TCRdb re-processed the PCR reads through MiXCR. Of around 20,000 clones listed, roughly 29% are singletons. The entire patient cohort was treatment-naive prior to thyroid surgery. The sample taken for sequencing was tumor tissue. The receptors were sampled from a male donor with papillary thyroid cancer or a benign thyroid nodule (not recorded which). Some clones in this sample may be carry-over from other donors' samples.

The chain is built from TRBV19 and TRBJ1-1; D is possibly TRBD1 (5 bases). CDR1 and CDR2 (germline): LNHDA, SQIVND (reference sequence). The CDR3 is made up of 11 amino acids. Trimming stripped 7 bases from V and 5 bases from J, with 8 bases between. Here the CDR3 reads CASTGRTEAFF. CDR3 DNA sequence: TGTGCCAGTACGGGGCGAACTGAAGCTTTCTTT.

This clone has a count of ten or more. The chain employs TRBV6-4 and TRBJ2-3; D is unclear. Trimming took off 0 bases at V and 4 bases at J, with 8 bases between the two ends. CDR1 MRHNA and CDR2 SNTAGT come from the germline V gene. This CDR3 has 14 amino acids. This CDR3 reads CASSDSGGPDTQYF. The CDR3 DNA sequence: TGTGCCAGCAGTGACTCCGGCGGACCAGATACGCAGTATTTT.

This clone was seen a handful of times. The gene calls are TRBV19 and TRBJ1-5; TRBD1 is a possible D gene (6 bases). Germline V gene data show CDR1 as LNHDA and CDR2 as SQIVND (reference sequence). Trimming cost V 3 bases and J 6 bases, with 15 bases left between them. This CDR3 has 15 amino acids. The CDR3 loop reads CASSIGVGGGQPQHF. The CDR3 nucleotides read TGTGCCAGTAGTATCGGAGTGGGGGGCGGTCAGCCCCAGCATTTT.

This chain uses TRBV9 with TRBJ2-1; TRBD2 matches 11 bases. CDR3 length: 16 residues. The junction had 5 bases not matched to a gene; V was cut back by 4 bases and J by 2 bases. CDR1 and CDR2 from the germline V gene are SGDLS and YYNGEE. The CDR3 sequence: CASSPEGLAAYNEQFF. For the CDR3, the DNA is TGTGCCAGCAGCCCAGAGGGACTAGCGGCCTACAATGAGCAGTTCTTC.

A word on this clone: At one of its ends the junction is not consistent with the germline gene, which may arise from a read error. V usage is TRBV7-3 and J usage is TRBJ1-2; D gene uncertain. Per germline, CDR1 SGHTA and CDR2 FQGTGA. The CDR3 is 16 amino acids. The CDR3: CVSSLRVGGDFYGYTF. Here the CDR3 DNA reads TGTGTCAGCAGCTTAAGGGTGGGTGGGGATTTTTATGGCTACACCTTC.

This clone was found many times. The J gene is TRBJ2-3, the V gene TRBV20-1; D uncertain. Trimming removed 6 bases at V and 0 bases at J, with 13 bases between. Per germline, CDR1 DFQATT and CDR2 SNEGSKA (reference sequence). CDR3 length equals 14 residues. The CDR3 is CSAAEPFSTDTQYF. DNA for the CDR3: TGCAGTGCCGCGGAGCCATTTAGCACAGATACGCAGTATTTT.

In this sample, this clone turned up a few times. This chain joins TRBV9 and TRBJ2-7; D gene unclear. The CDR3 runs 11 residues. CDR1 and CDR2 (germline): SGDLS, YYNGEE. V was clipped by 4 bases and J by 6 bases, with 8 bases between them. The CDR3 reads CASSTPIEQYF. The CDR3 DNA follows: TGTGCCAGCAGCACCCCCATCGAGCAGTACTTC.

This clone was seen a few times. The V gene is TRBV19, the J gene TRBJ2-7; D might be TRBD1 or TRBD2, each matching 6 bases. CDR3 size: 15 residues. V lost 6 bases, J lost 7 bases, and 22 bases lay in between. CDR1 and CDR2 from the germline V gene are LNHDA and SQIVND (reference sequence). Written as DNA, the CDR3 is TGTGCCAGTAGCCAAGGAGGGGGGCCCAACCTGGAGCAGTACTTC. Amino acid sequence: CASSQGGGPNLEQYF.

This clone qualifies as large. The chain joins TRBV6-1 to TRBJ1-2; a weak D match, TRBD1 (6 bases). V gave up 8 bases and J gave up 3 bases, with 10 bases separating them. The CDR3 runs to 12 residues. The V gene's germline CDR1 is MNHNS and CDR2 SASEGT. The CDR3 nucleotides read TGTGCCAGCGGGGGGCCCCACTATGGCTACACCTTC. Amino acids: CASGGPHYGYTF.

This clone has ten or more counts. The chain couples TRBV7-9 to TRBJ2-6, with 9 positions matching TRBD1. J was trimmed by 0 bases and V by 2 bases; bases with no gene match: 5. The CDR3 is made up of 18 amino acids. The germline V gene has CDR1 SEHNR and CDR2 FQNEAQ (reference sequence). CDR3: CASSLQQGASSGANVLTF. The CDR3 DNA follows: TGTGCCAGCAGCTTACAACAGGGGGCGAGCTCTGGGGCCAACGTCCTGACTTTC.

This chain uses TRBV3-1 with TRBJ1-4, with 7 nucleotides matching TRBD1. The CDR3 spans 13 residues. J gave up 8 bases and V 5 bases, and 5 bases lay outside the gene matches. The V gene's germline CDR1 is LGHDT and CDR2 YNNKEL (reference sequence). This CDR3 reads CASSFRGVEKLFF. CDR3 sequence (DNA): TGTGCCAGCAGCTTCAGGGGGGTGGAAAAACTGTTTTTT. Filled out from reference TRBV3-1 and TRBJ1-4, the complete variable domain reads DTAVSQTPKYLVTQMGNDKSIKCEQNLGHDTMYWYKQDSKKFLKIMFSYNNKELIINETVPNRFSPKSPDKAHLNLHINSLELGDSAVYFCASSFRGVEKLFFGSGTQLSVL.

This clone was counted many times. A read error may be the cause here, since a much bigger clone is one base away. J is TRBJ2-1 and V is TRBV11-3; D is tentatively TRBD1 or TRBD2 (5 bases each). The V end lost 7 bases, the J end lost 10 bases, and 20 bases lay between the germline ends. CDR3 length: 14 amino acids. Germline V lookup: CDR1 SGHNT, CDR2 YENEEA. The CDR3 loop reads CASTRKQAEEEQFF. CDR3 nucleotide sequence: TGTGCCAGCACGCGCAAACAGGCGGAGGAGGAGCAGTTCTTC.

The sample holds many counts of this clone. Within the sample, other DNA sequences also encode this same CDR3. The gene calls are TRBV30 and TRBJ2-2, with D unclear. The CDR3 consists of 13 residues. The germline CDR1 and CDR2 sequences are GTSNPN and SVGIG (reference sequence). V lost 4 bases and J lost 3, with 9 bases in between. The CDR3 DNA sequence: TGTGCCTGGACTCGGCTCCACACCGGGGAGCTGTTTTTT. Encoded protein: CAWTRLHTGELFF. Full variable domain (missing parts from reference TRBV30 and TRBJ2-2): SQTIHQWPATLVQPVGSPLSLECTVEGTSNPNLYWYRQAAGRGLQLLFYSVGIGQISSEVPQNLSASRPQDRQFILSSKKLLLSDSGFYLCAWTRLHTGELFFGEGSRLTVL.

The V call is TRBV5-1, the J call TRBJ1-2; maybe TRBD1 (5 bases). The CDR3 totals 14 residues. Trimming cost V 1 base and J 6 bases, with 13 bases left between them. Germline V gene data show CDR1 as SGHRS and CDR2 as YFSETQ. DNA of the CDR3: TGCGCCAGCAGCTTGTACGCAGGGCGCGATGGCTACACCTTC. Translation gives CASSLYAGRDGYTF.

This clone was counted many times. The rearrangement uses TRBV2 and TRBJ1-2, with 9 nucleotides matching TRBD1. This CDR3 has 16 residues. Germline V gene sequence: CDR1 SNHLY, CDR2 FYNNEI. V was pared by 6 bases and J by 1 base, with 9 bases of the junction left unmatched. Written as DNA, the CDR3 is TGTGCCAGCAGCGCGCCGACAGGGGGGGATAACTATGGCTACACCTTC. This translates into CASSAPTGGDNYGYTF.

In this sample, this clone turned up a few times. Germline is not matched at one junction end, which may reflect a read error. The rearrangement joins TRBV19 to TRBJ1-6; 8 positions match TRBD1. The CDR3 totals 14 residues. CDR1 LNHDA and CDR2 SQIVND come from the germline V gene (reference sequence). Here the CDR3 reads CAGSTTGVNSPLHF. In DNA form, the CDR3 reads TGTGCCGGTAGTACGACAGGGGTAAATTCACCCCTCCACTTT.

This clone was seen many times. The CDR3 sequence is CASQEHSGANVLTF. Written as DNA, the CDR3 is TGTGCCAGCCAAGAGCACTCTGGGGCCAACGTCCTGACTTTC. This rearrangement joins TRBV6-2 or TRBV6-3 to TRBJ2-6; D gene uncertain. The CDR3 length is 14 residues. The germline V gene encodes CDR1 MNHEY and CDR2 SVGEGT. V lost 8 bases and J 0 bases, leaving 8 bases between the germline ends.

The chain is built from TRBV6-1 and TRBJ1-5, with D uncertain. Trimming pared 6 bases from V and 6 bases from J, leaving 12 bases between. CDR3 size: 13 residues. Germline-derived CDR1 and CDR2 are MNHNS and SASEGT. The CDR3 region is CASSLVGGQPQHF. As DNA, the CDR3 is TGTGCCAGCAGCCTAGTTGGCGGTCAGCCCCAGCATTTT.

The chain has TRBV27 and TRBJ2-4; TRBD1 agrees at 8 bases. Germline lookup yields CDR1 MNHEY and CDR2 SMNVEV (reference sequence). V shed 6 bases and J 9 bases; nucleotides not matched to a gene: 10. CDR3 size: 14 residues. CDR3 loop: CASSPTGTGGIQYF. The CDR3, as DNA: TGTGCCAGCAGCCCCACCGGCACAGGGGGCATTCAGTACTTC.